This T cell receptor beta chain was recorded in a study of vaccination and CD4 T cells after COVID-19. On the study more broadly: Between diagnosis and the drawing of post-COVID samples lay a median roughly 100 days (range 35 to 161).

Trimming took off 2 bases at V and 2 bases at J, with 8 bases between the two ends. From germline, CDR1 is MNHEY and CDR2 SVGAGI. CDR3 length: 14 residues. Sequence data for DNA of cultured CD4+ T cells were generated by the Oncomine TCR Beta short-read assay. Cultured CD4+ T cells were the source of extracted genomic DNA. Via MiXCR, TCRdb re-called the PCR reads, giving one row per CDR3 protein. The sample shows under 25,000 distinct CDR3 sequences, roughly three fifths of them seen only once. Documented treatment: roughly 10-day PBMC culture with coronavirus spike peptide pools or control peptides (ViraFEST assay). Each well received around 1.8 million PBMCs, cultured with 8 to 10 IU/ml IL-2 and 10 ug/ml peptide pools. As for this clonotype: No antigen is known for it.

The rearrangement links TRBV6-5 to TRBJ2-3; D remains ambiguous. Sequencing was carried out using CD4+ T cells from blood, cultured in vitro. This clonotype was sampled from a human donor who had recovered from COVID-19. For the CDR3, the DNA is TGTGCCAGCAGTTACCACGACCTCACAGATACGCAGTATTTT. The encoded protein is CASSYHDLTDTQYF.